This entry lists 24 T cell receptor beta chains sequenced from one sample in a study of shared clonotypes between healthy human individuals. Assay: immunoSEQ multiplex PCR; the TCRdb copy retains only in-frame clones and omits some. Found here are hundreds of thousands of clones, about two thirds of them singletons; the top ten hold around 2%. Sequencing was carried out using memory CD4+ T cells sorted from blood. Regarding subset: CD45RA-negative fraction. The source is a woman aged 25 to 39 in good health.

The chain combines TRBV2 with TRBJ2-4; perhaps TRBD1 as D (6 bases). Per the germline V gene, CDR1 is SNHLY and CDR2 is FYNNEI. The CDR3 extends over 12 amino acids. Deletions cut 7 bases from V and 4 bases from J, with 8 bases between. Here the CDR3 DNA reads TGTGCCAGCAACCAGGGGAAAAACATTCAGTACTTC. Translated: CASNQGKNIQYF.

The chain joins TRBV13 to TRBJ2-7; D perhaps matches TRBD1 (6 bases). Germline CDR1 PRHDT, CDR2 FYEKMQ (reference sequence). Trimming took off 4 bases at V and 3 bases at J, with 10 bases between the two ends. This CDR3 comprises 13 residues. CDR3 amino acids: CASSSRQVYEQYF. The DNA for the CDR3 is TGTGCCAGCAGCTCCCGACAGGTCTACGAGCAGTACTTC.

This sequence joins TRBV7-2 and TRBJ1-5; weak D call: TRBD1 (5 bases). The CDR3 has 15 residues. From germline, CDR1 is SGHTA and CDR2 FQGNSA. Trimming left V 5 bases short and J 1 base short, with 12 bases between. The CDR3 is CASSRGAVSNQPQHF. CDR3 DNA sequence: TGTGCCAGCAGCCGAGGGGCGGTGAGCAATCAGCCCCAGCATTTT.

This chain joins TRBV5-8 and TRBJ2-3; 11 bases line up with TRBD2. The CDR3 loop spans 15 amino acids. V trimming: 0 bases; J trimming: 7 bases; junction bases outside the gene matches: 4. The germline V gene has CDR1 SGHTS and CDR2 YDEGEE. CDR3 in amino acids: CASSLGLAGSYTQYF. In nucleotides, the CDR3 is TGTGCCAGCAGCTTGGGACTAGCGGGATCATATACGCAGTATTTT.

The CDR3 bases are TGTGCCAGTAGTATTCGAGGGACAGAAAAACTGTTTTTT. Translation gives CASSIRGTEKLFF. V usage is TRBV19 and J usage is TRBJ1-4; possible D gene TRBD1, 6 bases. The CDR3 contains 13 residues. The ends were cut back, 3 bases at V and 8 bases at J, with 10 bases in the middle. In germline, CDR1 is LNHDA, CDR2 SQIVND (reference sequence).

The CDR3 DNA reads TGTGCCAGCACAGAGACAGCCTACAATGAGCAGTTCTTC. It is translated as CASTETAYNEQFF. The V call is TRBV28, the J call TRBJ2-1, with D tentatively TRBD1 (5 bases). V lost 7 bases, J lost 2 bases, and 9 bases lay in between. The CDR3 has 13 residues. The V gene's germline CDR1 is MDHEN and CDR2 SYDVKM. Drawing the rest from reference TRBV28 and TRBJ2-1, the complete variable domain is DVKVTQSSRYLVKRTGEKVFLECVQDMDHENMFWYRQDPGLGLRLIYFSYDVKMKEKGDIPEGYSVSREKKERFSLILESASTNQTSMYLCASTETAYNEQFFGPGTRLTVL.

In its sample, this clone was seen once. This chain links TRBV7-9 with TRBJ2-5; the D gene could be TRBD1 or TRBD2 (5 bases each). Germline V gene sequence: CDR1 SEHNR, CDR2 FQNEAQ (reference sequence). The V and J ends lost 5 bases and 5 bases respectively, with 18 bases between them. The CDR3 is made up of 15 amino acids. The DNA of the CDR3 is TGTGCCAGCAGCCCGTTGGGGTATAGGGACGAGACCCAGTACTTC. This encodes CASSPLGYRDETQYF.

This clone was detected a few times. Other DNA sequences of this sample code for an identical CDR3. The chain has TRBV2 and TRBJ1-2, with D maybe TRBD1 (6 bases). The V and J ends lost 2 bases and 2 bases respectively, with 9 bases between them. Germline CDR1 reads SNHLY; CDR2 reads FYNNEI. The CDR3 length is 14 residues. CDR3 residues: CASSERGANYGYTF. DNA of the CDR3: TGTGCCAGCAGTGAACGGGGGGCCAACTATGGCTACACCTTC.

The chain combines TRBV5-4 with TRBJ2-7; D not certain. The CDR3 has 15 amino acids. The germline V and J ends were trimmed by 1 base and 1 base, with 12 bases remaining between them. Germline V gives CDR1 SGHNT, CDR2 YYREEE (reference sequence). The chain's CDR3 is CASSLLVRGSYEQYF. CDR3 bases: TGTGCCAGCAGCTTGTTGGTCCGCGGATCCTACGAGCAGTACTTC.

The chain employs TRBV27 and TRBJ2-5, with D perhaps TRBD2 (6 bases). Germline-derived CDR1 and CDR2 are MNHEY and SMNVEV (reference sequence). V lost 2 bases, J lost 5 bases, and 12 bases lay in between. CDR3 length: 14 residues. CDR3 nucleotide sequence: TGTGCCAGCAGTTTAGAACGGGAGTCCGAGACCCAGTACTTC. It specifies CASSLERESETQYF.

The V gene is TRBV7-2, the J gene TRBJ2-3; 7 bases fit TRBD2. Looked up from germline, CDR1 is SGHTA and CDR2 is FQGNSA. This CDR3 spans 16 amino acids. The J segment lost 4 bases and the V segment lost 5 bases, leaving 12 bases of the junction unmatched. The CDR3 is CASSARLAGGPDTQYF. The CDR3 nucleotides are TGTGCCAGCAGCGCTCGACTAGCCGGGGGTCCAGATACGCAGTATTTT.

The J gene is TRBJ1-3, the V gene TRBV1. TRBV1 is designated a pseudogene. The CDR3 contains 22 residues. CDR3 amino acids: CTSSQEEVRQLGCLAWGNTIYF. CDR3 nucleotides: TGCACCAGCAGCCAAGAGGAGGTTAGACAGCTTGGGTGTCTTGCTTGGGGAAACACCATATATTTT.

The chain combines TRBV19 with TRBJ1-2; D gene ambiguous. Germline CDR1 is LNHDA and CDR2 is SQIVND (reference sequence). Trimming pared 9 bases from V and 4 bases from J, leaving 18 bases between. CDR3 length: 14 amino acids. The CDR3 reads CASHSLAYSYGYTF. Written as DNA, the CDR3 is TGTGCCAGCCACTCCCTTGCATATTCCTATGGCTACACCTTC.

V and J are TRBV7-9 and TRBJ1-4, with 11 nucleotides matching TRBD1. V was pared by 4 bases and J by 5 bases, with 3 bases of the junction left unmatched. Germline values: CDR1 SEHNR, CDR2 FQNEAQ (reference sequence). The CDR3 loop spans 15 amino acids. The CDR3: CASSSGTGGNEKLFF. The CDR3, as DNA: TGTGCCAGCAGCTCGGGGACAGGGGGGAATGAAAAACTGTTTTTT.

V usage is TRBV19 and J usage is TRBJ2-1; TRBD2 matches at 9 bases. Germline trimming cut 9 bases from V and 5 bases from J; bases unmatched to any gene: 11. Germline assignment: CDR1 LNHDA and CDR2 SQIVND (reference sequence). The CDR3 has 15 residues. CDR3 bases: TGTGCCAGCACTGGTAGCGGGAGTATGGACAATGAGCAGTTCTTC. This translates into CASTGSGSMDNEQFF.

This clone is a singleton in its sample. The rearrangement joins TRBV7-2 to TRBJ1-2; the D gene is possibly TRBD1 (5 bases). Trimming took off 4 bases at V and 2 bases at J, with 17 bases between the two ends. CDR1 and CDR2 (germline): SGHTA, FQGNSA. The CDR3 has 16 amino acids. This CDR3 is CASSSVFWGINYGYTF. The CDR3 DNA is TGTGCCAGCAGCTCAGTGTTTTGGGGGATCAACTATGGCTACACCTTC.

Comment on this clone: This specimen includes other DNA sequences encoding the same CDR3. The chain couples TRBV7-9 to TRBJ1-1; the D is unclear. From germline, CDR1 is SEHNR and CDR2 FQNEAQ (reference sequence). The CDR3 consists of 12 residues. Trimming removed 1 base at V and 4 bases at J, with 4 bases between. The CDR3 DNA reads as TGTGCCAGCAGCTTAGTCAGCACTGAAGCTTTCTTT. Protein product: CASSLVSTEAFF.

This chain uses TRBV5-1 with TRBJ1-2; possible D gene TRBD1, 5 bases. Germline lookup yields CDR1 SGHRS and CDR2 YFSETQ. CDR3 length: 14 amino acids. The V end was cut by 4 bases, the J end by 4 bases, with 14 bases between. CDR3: CASSEGDSAYGYTF. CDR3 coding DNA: TGCGCCAGCAGCGAAGGGGACTCGGCCTATGGCTACACCTTC.

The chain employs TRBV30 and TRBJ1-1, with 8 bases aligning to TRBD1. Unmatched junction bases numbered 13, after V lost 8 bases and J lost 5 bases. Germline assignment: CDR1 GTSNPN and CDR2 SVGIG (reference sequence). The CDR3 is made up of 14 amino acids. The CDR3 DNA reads TGTGCCGTCACCAGGGGGCGGAAGAGGACTGAAGCTTTCTTT. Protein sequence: CAVTRGRKRTEAFF.

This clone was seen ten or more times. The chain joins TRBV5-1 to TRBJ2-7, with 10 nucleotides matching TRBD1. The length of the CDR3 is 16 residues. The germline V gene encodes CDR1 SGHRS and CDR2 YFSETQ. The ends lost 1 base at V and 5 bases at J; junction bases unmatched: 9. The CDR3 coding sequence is TGCGCCAGCAGCTTGAGTAGGGGGACAGGGGTCCACGAGCAGTACTTC. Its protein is CASSLSRGTGVHEQYF.

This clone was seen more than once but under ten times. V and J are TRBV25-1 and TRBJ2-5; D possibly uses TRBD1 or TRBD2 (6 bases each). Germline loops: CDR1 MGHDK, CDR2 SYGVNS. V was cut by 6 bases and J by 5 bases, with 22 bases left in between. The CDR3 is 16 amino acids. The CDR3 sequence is CASRDPLGGRGETQYF. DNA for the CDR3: TGTGCCAGCAGGGACCCCCTGGGGGGCCGAGGGGAGACCCAGTACTTC.

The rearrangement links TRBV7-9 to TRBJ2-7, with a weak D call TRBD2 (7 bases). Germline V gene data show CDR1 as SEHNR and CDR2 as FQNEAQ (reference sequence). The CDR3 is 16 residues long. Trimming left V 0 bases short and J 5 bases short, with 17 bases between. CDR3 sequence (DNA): TGTGCCAGCAGCTTAGCACTTTTCCAGCGGGACAACGAGCAGTACTTC. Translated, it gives CASSLALFQRDNEQYF.

CDR3 region: CASSPPDRRGRRIMNTEAFF. CDR3 DNA sequence: TGTGCCAGCAGTCCACCCGACAGGAGGGGCCGCCGAATTATGAACACTGAAGCTTTCTTT. The rearrangement uses TRBV27 and TRBJ1-1; possibly TRBD1 for D (6 bases). The CDR3 is 20 residues long. Germline V CDR1 and CDR2: MNHEY, SMNVEV (reference sequence). V lost 5 bases and J lost 0, with 28 bases in between.

The CDR3 protein is CASSQPNRDRGEKLFF. As DNA, the CDR3 is TGTGCCAGCAGCCAACCCAACCGGGACAGGGGAGAAAAACTGTTTTTT. The chain carries TRBV4-2 and TRBJ1-4, with 10 bases matching TRBD1. The germline CDR1 and CDR2 sequences are LGHNA and YNFKEQ. The CDR3 spans 16 residues. V was clipped by 2 bases and J by 8 bases; unmatched bases: 8.